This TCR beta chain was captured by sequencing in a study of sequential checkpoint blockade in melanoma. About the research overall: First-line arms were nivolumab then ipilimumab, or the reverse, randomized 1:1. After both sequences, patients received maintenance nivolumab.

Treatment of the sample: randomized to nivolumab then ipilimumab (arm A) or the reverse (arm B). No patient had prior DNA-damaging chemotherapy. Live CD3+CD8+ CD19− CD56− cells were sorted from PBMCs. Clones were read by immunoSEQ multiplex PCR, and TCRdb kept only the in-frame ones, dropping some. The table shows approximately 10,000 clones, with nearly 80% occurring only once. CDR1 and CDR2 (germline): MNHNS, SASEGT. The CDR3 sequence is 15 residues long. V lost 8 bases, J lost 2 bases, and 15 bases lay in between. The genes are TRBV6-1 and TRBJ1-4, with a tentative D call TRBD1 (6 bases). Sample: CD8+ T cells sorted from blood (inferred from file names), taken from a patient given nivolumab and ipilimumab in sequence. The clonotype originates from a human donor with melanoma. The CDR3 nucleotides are TGTGCCAGCCTTCCAAACAGGGTCACTAATGAAAAACTGTTTTTT. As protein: CASLPNRVTNEKLFF.